The sequence of this T cell receptor beta chain was determined in a study of cytomegalovirus exposure and HLA in healthy donors. Germline assignment: CDR1 GTSNPN and CDR2 SVGIG (reference sequence). Trimming pared 5 bases from V and 3 bases from J, leaving 13 bases between. The CDR3 runs to 14 residues. PCR primers comprised 60 Vbeta and 13 Jbeta primers. Repertoires were generated with immunoSEQ multiplex PCR, while TCRdb's copy carries only in-frame clones and drops some. The data hold fewer than 200,000 clones, with 75% to 85% observed a single time. The source is a boy between 5 and 17 years old in good health and CMV-seronegative. Sequenced input: PBMCs. The rearrangement joins TRBV30 to TRBJ1-4; no firm D call. This chain's CDR3 is CAWQNGMANEKLFF. DNA for the CDR3: TGTGCCTGGCAGAACGGGATGGCTAATGAAAAACTGTTTTTT.